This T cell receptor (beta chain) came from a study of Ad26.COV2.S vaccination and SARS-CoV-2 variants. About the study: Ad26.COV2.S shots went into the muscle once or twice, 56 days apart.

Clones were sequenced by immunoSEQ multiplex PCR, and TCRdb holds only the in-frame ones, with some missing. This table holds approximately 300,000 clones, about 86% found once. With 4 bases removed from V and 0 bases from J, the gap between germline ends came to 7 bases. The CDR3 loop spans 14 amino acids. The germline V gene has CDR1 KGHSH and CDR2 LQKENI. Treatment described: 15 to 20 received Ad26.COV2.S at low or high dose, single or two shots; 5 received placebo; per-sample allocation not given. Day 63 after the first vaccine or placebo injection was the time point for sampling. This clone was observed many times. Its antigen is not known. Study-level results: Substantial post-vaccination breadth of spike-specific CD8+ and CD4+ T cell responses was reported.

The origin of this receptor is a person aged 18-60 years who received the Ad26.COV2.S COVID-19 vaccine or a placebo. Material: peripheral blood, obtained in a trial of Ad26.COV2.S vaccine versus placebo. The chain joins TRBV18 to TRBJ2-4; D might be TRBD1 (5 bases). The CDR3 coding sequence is TGTGCCAGCTCACAGGGGCTAGCCAAAAACATTCAGTACTTC. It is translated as CASSQGLAKNIQYF.